This T cell receptor (beta chain) was sequenced in a study of PD-1 blockade in mismatch repair-deficient tumors (dated 2017 in TCRdb). Background for the entire study: Between late 2013 and late 2016, the trial enrolled 65 to 95 consecutive patients with some twelve types of mismatch repair-deficient cancer, all of whom had received prior treatment and were progressing. Tumor-associated T cell clones in the peripheral blood of patients responding to PD-1 blockade were tracked using deep sequencing of TCR CDR3 regions.

Results and caveats for the whole study, not just this receptor: Rapid expansion after pembrolizumab followed by contraction, generally before radiologic responses, was shown by tumor-resident clones, which were often undetectable in blood before treatment.

Mismatch repair deficiency in every enrolled patient was established by polymerase chain reaction or immunohistochemistry. TCR sequencing was carried out for three patients who responded to pembrolizumab therapy. Pembrolizumab PD-1 blockade was prospectively tested in advanced mismatch repair-deficient cancers, regardless of tissue of origin, in the phase II trial. Peripheral blood T cell samples were collected serially, before PD-1 blockade began and at several time points afterward. Blood sampling times were expressed in weeks after the first pembrolizumab dose. Regarding this clone: Its target antigen remains unknown. Base qualities are not recorded, but no much larger clone differs from it by a single base.

Library preparation used the immunoSEQ multiplex PCR assay. Sourced from immuneACCESS, this table was stored by TCRdb with only in-frame sequences that have V and J called. A share of the clones is absent; for the studies checked, an unresolved V gene accounts for under half, and the remainder has no known explanation. Present in this sample are about 68,000 clones, roughly 80% of which were seen just once. Nearly 5.5% of the sample is held by the ten biggest clonotypes. From cysteine to phenylalanine, the CDR3 is 17 amino acids long. The DNA shown is the 51-base CDR3, in frame from base 1. The germline V gene gives CDR1 as SGHRS and CDR2 as YFSETQ. Trimming removed 4 bases from V and 0 bases from J, leaving 18 bases between the germline ends.

The V gene is TRBV5-1 and the J gene is TRBJ2-3; the D gene is perhaps TRBD2, from 6 matching bases. The sequences come from peripheral blood, collected 2 weeks after starting pembrolizumab. This clonotype originated in an adult with mismatch repair-deficient cancer. The CDR3 is CASSRSWGRLSTDTQYF. The nucleotide sequence reads TGCGCCAGCAGCCGTTCCTGGGGGAGGCTAAGCACAGATACGCAGTATTTT.